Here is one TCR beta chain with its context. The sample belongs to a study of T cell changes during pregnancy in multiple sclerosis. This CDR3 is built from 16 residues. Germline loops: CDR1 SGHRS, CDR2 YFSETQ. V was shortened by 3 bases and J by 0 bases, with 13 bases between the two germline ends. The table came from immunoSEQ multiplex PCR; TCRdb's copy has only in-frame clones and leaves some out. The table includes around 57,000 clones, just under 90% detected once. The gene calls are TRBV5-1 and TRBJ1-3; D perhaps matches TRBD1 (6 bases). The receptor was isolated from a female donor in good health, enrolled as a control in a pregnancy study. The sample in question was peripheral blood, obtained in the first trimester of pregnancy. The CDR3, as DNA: TGCGCCAGCAGCTATAACCGGGACACCTCTGGAAACACCATATATTTT. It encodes CASSYNRDTSGNTIYF.